Described below is a single T cell receptor (beta chain) sequence and its context. Germline V gives CDR1 ENHRY, CDR2 SYGVKD. V lost 6 bases and J lost 0, with 8 bases in between. The CDR3 is 13 residues long. This sample is part of a study of T cell responses to AZD1222 COVID-19 vaccine. Produced via immunoSEQ multiplex PCR; TCRdb's table is partial and in-frame only. Of some 100,000 clones in the sample, roughly nine tenths were seen once. The chain carries TRBV10-3 and TRBJ1-1; D unclear. The TCR was taken from an adult who received the AZD1222 COVID-19 vaccine. The sample in question was peripheral blood, obtained 28 days after the second AZD1222 dose. CDR3 nucleotides: TGTGCCATCAGGGGCGGCTTGAACACTGAAGCTTTCTTT. Residues: CAIRGGLNTEAFF.